These T cell receptor beta chains were read from a single sample in a study of graft-versus-host responses after intestinal transplantation. The protocol was immunoSEQ multiplex PCR, while the TCRdb copy is restricted to in-frame clones and leaves out a portion. This table has 25,000 to 35,000 clones, roughly nine tenths appearing once. This specimen consisted of PBMCs, obtained nearly 470 days after intestinal transplantation. These receptors originate from a human patient who received an intestinal transplant, so some T cells may come from the graft donor. Both conserved end residues are part of each CDR3. D genes are given only for firm matches. Clone size is shown for a subset of rows, as once, few, many or a class of expanded clone.

d_call: NA; j_call: TRBJ2-5; clone_size: few; v_call: TRBV29-1; cdr3_aa: CSGAGTQSETQYF; cdr3_nt: TGCAGCGGCGCCGGGACCCAAAGTGAGACCCAGTACTTC
d_call: NA; j_call: TRBJ1-1; clone_size: NA; v_call: TRBV4-1; cdr3_aa: CASSQDRTASSGAFF; cdr3_nt: TGCGCCAGCAGCCAAGATAGGACAGCCTCCTCGGGGGCTTTCTTT
d_call: NA; j_call: TRBJ2-2; clone_size: NA; v_call: TRBV11-2; cdr3_aa: CASSLTNTGELFF; cdr3_nt: TGTGCCAGCAGCTTAACAAACACCGGGGAGCTGTTTTTT
d_call: NA; j_call: TRBJ2-1; clone_size: NA; v_call: TRBV5-1; cdr3_aa: CASSPAAGLPYNEQFF; cdr3_nt: TGCGCCAGCAGCCCGGCGGCGGGCTTACCCTACAATGAGCAGTTCTTC
d_call: NA; j_call: TRBJ1-3; clone_size: NA; v_call: TRBV11-2; cdr3_aa: CASSWGFSGNTIYF; cdr3_nt: TGTGCCAGCAGCTGGGGTTTCTCTGGAAACACCATATATTTT
d_call: NA; j_call: TRBJ2-7; clone_size: NA; v_call: TRBV7-9; cdr3_aa: CASSGGGYEQYF; cdr3_nt: TGTGCCAGCAGCGGAGGGGGCTACGAGCAGTACTTC
d_call: TRBD1; j_call: TRBJ1-2; clone_size: NA; v_call: TRBV6-5; cdr3_aa: CASSRDRGLSYGYTF; cdr3_nt: TGTGCCAGCAGTCGGGACAGGGGGCTCTCATATGGCTACACCTTC
d_call: TRBD2; j_call: TRBJ2-2; clone_size: NA; v_call: TRBV9; cdr3_aa: CASSFSGSGELFF; cdr3_nt: TGTGCCAGCAGCTTTAGCGGGTCCGGGGAGCTGTTTTTT
d_call: NA; j_call: TRBJ2-1; clone_size: NA; v_call: TRBV6-1; cdr3_aa: CASNRQDGNEQFF; cdr3_nt: TGTGCCAGCAACAGACAGGACGGGAATGAGCAGTTCTTC
d_call: NA; j_call: TRBJ1-4; clone_size: NA; v_call: TRBV11-2; cdr3_aa: CASSPLGGSGKLFF; cdr3_nt: TGTGCCAGCAGCCCATTGGGGGGATCGGGAAAACTGTTTTTT
d_call: TRBD1; j_call: TRBJ2-5; clone_size: NA; v_call: TRBV19; cdr3_aa: CASSPLGTGVETQYF; cdr3_nt: TGTGCCAGTAGTCCTCTAGGAACAGGGGTGGAGACCCAGTACTTC
d_call: TRBD1; j_call: TRBJ1-4; clone_size: NA; v_call: TRBV5-1; cdr3_aa: CASSSGQDLATNEKLFF; cdr3_nt: TGCGCCAGCAGCTCGGGACAGGACCTTGCAACTAATGAAAAACTGTTTTTT
d_call: NA; j_call: TRBJ2-6; clone_size: NA; v_call: TRBV9; cdr3_aa: CASSVGWGGANVLTF; cdr3_nt: TGTGCCAGCAGCGTAGGGTGGGGAGGGGCCAACGTCCTGACTTTC
d_call: TRBD2; j_call: TRBJ2-5; clone_size: NA; v_call: TRBV5-5; cdr3_aa: CASTPSPAGGGETQYF; cdr3_nt: TGTGCCAGCACCCCCTCCCCAGCGGGGGGAGGAGAGACCCAGTACTTC
d_call: NA; j_call: TRBJ1-5; clone_size: NA; v_call: TRBV13; cdr3_aa: CASSSGGLGGGQPQHF; cdr3_nt: TGTGCCAGCAGCAGCGGGGGGCTGGGAGGTGGTCAGCCCCAGCATTTT
d_call: TRBD1; j_call: TRBJ1-1; clone_size: NA; v_call: TRBV12-5; cdr3_aa: CASGLATTGGEILNTEAFF; cdr3_nt: TGTGCTAGTGGTTTGGCGACGACAGGGGGCGAAATCTTGAACACTGAAGCTTTCTTT
d_call: NA; j_call: TRBJ2-1; clone_size: NA; v_call: TRBV28; cdr3_aa: CASSLWDSSYNEQFF; cdr3_nt: TGTGCCAGCAGTTTATGGGACAGCTCCTACAATGAGCAGTTCTTC
d_call: NA; j_call: TRBJ1-2; clone_size: NA; v_call: TRBV5-8; cdr3_aa: CASNIAARQTREGYTF; cdr3_nt: TGTGCCAGCAACATCGCCGCAAGACAGACTAGGGAAGGCTACACCTTC
d_call: NA; j_call: TRBJ2-7; clone_size: NA; v_call: TRBV7-6; cdr3_aa: CASSFGPPFEQYF; cdr3_nt: TGTGCCAGCAGCTTCGGGCCTCCGTTCGAGCAGTACTTC
d_call: NA; j_call: TRBJ2-1; clone_size: NA; v_call: TRBV4-1; cdr3_aa: CASSQHYLLNEQFF; cdr3_nt: TGCGCCAGCAGCCAACATTACCTTCTCAATGAGCAGTTCTTC
d_call: TRBD1; j_call: TRBJ1-5; clone_size: NA; v_call: TRBV5-6; cdr3_aa: CASSFRPTGGSQPQHF; cdr3_nt: TGTGCCAGCAGCTTCCGCCCTACAGGGGGCTCTCAGCCCCAGCATTTT